Given below is one T cell receptor beta chain in context. Antigen: not known. This sample was taken from a study of cytomegalovirus exposure and HLA in healthy donors. Whole-study findings and limits: In vitro confirmation showed three CMV-associated chains to be CMV antigen specific. Analysis was performed later, and it showed HLA-associated TCR beta chains to be more clonally expanded than equally common others.

The donors, nominally healthy at sampling, likely had unrecorded immune exposures. The primer mix had 60 Vbeta and 13 Jbeta primers. Clones were sequenced by immunoSEQ multiplex PCR, and TCRdb holds only the in-frame ones, with some missing. The sample comprises under 200,000 clones, more than 60% of which are singletons, and around 3.2% rests with the top ten. Specimen: PBMCs. This receptor was obtained from a woman in her 50s in good health and CMV-seropositive.

CDR3 sequence: CASSESGKCFHF. In DNA form, the CDR3 reads TGTGCCAGCAGTGAGTCAGGGAAGTGCTTCCACTTT. The J gene is TRBJ1-6, the V gene TRBV6-1, with D possibly being TRBD1 (5 bases). With 3 bases removed from V and 17 bases from J, the gap between germline ends came to 14 bases. CDR1 is MNHNS and CDR2 is SASEGT in the germline V gene. The CDR3 is 12 residues long.